This T cell receptor beta chain was profiled in a study of beta chain features in type 1 diabetes (dated by TCRdb to the late 2010s). In the study overall: Mean age, gender distribution, total cell number and subset yield were not different between patients and healthy donors. Across all samples, 107,917,701 sorted cells were examined, and cell number per subset correlated strongly with RNA yield. In the study, recently diagnosed type 1 diabetes patients and matched healthy donors were compared on the TCRB repertoires of their sorted circulating CD4+ T cell subsets. Regulatory and stem cell-like memory subsets were isolated from only 8 patients and roughly 8 healthy donors, whereas naive and central memory subsets came from all 30 or so donors.

A single peripheral blood draw of approximately 110 mL on average was collected from each donor into heparinised tubes. A BD FACSAria II was used to sort naive, central memory, regulatory and stem cell-like memory CD4+ T cells with a panel that included CD45RO, CCR7, CD25, CD127, CD95 and CD27. All sorted populations exceeded 95% purity. PBMCs were isolated immediately by Lymphoprep density gradient centrifugation and stained directly without culture. Samples were stained and sorted in pairs, with one healthy donor and one patient per experiment, so that batch effects were minimized. The V end gives up 4 bases and the J end 2 bases, leaving 6 bases in the junction not matched to a gene. From the cysteine through the phenylalanine, the CDR3 covers 15 amino acids. This entry keeps only the CDR3 DNA: 45 bases, framed from base 1. From a lookup of the germline V gene (reference sequence), CDR1 and CDR2 are SGHNT and YYREEE.

The entire isolated RNA was reverse transcribed using the High Capacity cDNA Reverse Transcription Kit, and thus expressed TCRB transcripts were sequenced. Deep immunoSEQ sequencing was performed on naive, central memory and regulatory T cell samples, with an average of around 3.5 million total reads per sample. After sorted cells were lysed in RLT buffer, RNA was extracted with DNase-treated RNeasy Micro or Mini kits, with the choice depending on cell number. To prevent cross-contamination, each cell subset was processed individually, whereas patient and healthy donor samples were processed jointly. The immunoSEQ multiplex PCR was used to amplify TCRB sequences from cDNA, generating 87-bp fragments that spanned the CDR3 region. Sequencing of the amplicons was performed on the Illumina HiSeq platform. On the authors' methods: PCR bias was computationally corrected using synthetic template baselines, reads within Hamming distance 2 were collapsed, and singletons that could not be merged were discarded. Reads were aligned against IMGT so that V, D and J genes, CDR3 length and insertions or deletions at six rearrangement sites could be assigned. Within each subset, clonotype counts were normalized to the number of sorted cells before true diversity and Gini coefficients were calculated with the tcR R package. The overlap coefficient, calculated on TCRB nucleotide sequences, was used to measure repertoire sharing. As a proxy for the pre-selection repertoire, out-of-frame TCRB sequences from naive cells were analyzed. The table was pulled from immuneACCESS by TCRdb, which kept in-frame rearrangements only. Such tables lose some clones; where checked, under half of the loss comes from unresolved V genes, and the rest has no known cause. D and trimming were read from the DNA, whereas the V and J calls and clone size are those reported in that table. A total of roughly 610,000 clones appear in this sample, around 15% of them only once. In total, the top ten clones hold about 0.097% of the sample.

Results and caveats for the whole study, not just this receptor: HLA sub-analyses involved small numbers of individuals, so any influence of HLA type on TCRB rearrangement remained unresolved. Because cDNA was sequenced instead of genomic DNA, activated cells with high expression could be over-represented, although the groups did not differ in activation or CD3 levels. At VDJ recombination sites, patients with type 1 diabetes made fewer insertions and deleted more nucleotides, a pattern implying thymic rearrangement abnormalities. Type 1 diabetes patients showed a moderate but significant shortening of TCRB CDR3 length in all four CD4+ subsets. PCR might favor shorter templates, but patient and control samples were amplified and corrected together, so any skew would affect both groups equally. Naive, central memory and regulatory TCRB repertoires appeared more similar among patients than among healthy donors.

With regard to this clone: Its antigen is unknown. Per-base quality was not reported, and no clone a single base away is much larger than it.

Sequences were obtained from naive CD4+ T cells from blood. According to the study, the label for this sample's cell subset or site signals: true naive CD4+ T cells. The V and J segments used are TRBV5-4 and TRBJ2-3; 8 nucleotides in the junction match TRBD2. This clonotype was obtained from a man aged 18 to 29 in good health. The CDR3 loop reads CASSLPGGVTDTQYF. The DNA sequence is as follows: TGTGCCAGCAGCCTGCCCGGGGGGGTCACAGATACGCAGTATTTT. The CDR3, completed at both ends by the reference TRBV5-4 and TRBJ2-3 genes, gives the full variable domain ETGVTQSPTHLIKTRGQQVTLRCSSQSGHNTVSWYQQALGQGPQFIFQYYREEENGRGNFPPRFSGLQFPNYSSELNVNALELDDSALYLCASSLPGGVTDTQYFGPGTRLTVL.